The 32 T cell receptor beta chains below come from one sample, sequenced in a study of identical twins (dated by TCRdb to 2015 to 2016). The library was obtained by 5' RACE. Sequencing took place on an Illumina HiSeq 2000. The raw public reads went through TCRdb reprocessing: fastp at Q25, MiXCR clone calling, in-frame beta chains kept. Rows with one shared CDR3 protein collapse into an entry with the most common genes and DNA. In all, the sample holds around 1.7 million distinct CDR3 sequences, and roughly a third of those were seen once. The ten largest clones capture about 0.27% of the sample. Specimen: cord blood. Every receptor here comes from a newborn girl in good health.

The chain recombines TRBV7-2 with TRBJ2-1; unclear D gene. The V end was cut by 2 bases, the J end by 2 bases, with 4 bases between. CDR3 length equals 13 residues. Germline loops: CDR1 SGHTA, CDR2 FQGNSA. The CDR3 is CASSLNAYNEQFF. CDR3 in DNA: TGTGCCAGCAGCTTAAATGCCTACAATGAGCAGTTCTTC. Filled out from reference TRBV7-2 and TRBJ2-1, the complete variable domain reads GAGVSQSPSNKVTEKGKDVELRCDPISGHTALYWYRQSLGQGLEFLIYFQGNSAPDKSGLPSDRFSAERTGGSVSTLTIQRTQQEDSAVYLCASSLNAYNEQFFGPGTRLTVL.

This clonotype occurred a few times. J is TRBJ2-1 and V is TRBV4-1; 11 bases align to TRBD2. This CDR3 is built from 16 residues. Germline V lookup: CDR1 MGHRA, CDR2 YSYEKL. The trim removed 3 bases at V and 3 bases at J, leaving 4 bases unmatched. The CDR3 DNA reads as TGCGCCAGCAGCCACCGTCTAGCGGGAGGCTACAATGAGCAGTTCTTC. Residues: CASSHRLAGGYNEQFF.

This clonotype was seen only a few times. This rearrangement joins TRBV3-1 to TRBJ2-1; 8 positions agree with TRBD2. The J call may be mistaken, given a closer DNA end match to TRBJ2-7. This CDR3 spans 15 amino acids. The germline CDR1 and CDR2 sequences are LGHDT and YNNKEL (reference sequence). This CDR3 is CASSHRGGPYNEQYF. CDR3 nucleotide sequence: TGTGCCAGCAGCCACCGCGGGGGGCCTTACAATGAGCAGTACTTC.

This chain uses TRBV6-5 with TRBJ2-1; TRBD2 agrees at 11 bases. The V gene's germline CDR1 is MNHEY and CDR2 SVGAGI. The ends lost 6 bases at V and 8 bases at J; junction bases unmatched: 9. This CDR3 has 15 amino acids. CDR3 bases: TGTGCCAGCAGCCCTATAGCGGGAGGGTCACATGAGCAGTTCTTC. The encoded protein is CASSPIAGGSHEQFF.

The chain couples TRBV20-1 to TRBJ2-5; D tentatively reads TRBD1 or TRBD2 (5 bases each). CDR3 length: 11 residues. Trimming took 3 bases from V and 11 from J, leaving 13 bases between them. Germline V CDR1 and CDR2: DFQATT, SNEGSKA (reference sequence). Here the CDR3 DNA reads TGCAGTGCTAGGGGACCGAATGAGCAGTACTTC. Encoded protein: CSARGPNEQYF.

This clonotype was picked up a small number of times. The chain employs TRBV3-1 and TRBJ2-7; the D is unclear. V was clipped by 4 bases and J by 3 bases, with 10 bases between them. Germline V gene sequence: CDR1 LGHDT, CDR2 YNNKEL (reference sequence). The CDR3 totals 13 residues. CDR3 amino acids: CASSLANYYEQYF. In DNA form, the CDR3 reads TGTGCCAGCAGCCTAGCCAACTACTACGAGCAGTACTTC.

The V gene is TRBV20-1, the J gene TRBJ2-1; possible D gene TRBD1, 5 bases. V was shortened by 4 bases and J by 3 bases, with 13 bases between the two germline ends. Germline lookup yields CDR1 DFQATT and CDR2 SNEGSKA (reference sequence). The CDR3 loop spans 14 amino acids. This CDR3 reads CSAKGRDSYNEQFF. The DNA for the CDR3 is TGCAGTGCTAAAGGCAGGGATAGCTACAATGAGCAGTTCTTC.

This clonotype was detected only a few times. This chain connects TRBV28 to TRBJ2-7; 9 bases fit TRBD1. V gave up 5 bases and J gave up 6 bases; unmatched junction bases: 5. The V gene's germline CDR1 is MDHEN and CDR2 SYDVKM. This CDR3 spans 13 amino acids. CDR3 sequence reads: CASSTPTGGEQYF. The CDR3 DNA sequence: TGTGCCAGCAGTACCCCGACAGGGGGCGAGCAGTACTTC.

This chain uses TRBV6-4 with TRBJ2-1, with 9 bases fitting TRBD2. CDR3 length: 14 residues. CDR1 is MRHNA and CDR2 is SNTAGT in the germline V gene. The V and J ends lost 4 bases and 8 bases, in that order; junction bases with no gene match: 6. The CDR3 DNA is TGTGCCAGCAGTGGAGCGGGGGGCGGTGATGAGCAGTTCTTC. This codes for CASSGAGGGDEQFF.

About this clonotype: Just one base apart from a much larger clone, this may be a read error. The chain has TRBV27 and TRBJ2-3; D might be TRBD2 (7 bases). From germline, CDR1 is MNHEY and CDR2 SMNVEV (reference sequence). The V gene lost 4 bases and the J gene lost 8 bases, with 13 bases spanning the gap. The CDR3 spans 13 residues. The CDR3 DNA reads TGTGCCAGCAGTTACAGGGAGGGAGGTACGCAGTATTTT. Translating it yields CASSYREGGTQYF.

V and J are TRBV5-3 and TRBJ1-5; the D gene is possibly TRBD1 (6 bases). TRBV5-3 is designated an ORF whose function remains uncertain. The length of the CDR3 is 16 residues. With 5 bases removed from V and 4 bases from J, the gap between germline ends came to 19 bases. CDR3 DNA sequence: TGTGCCAGAAGTCCTACCCTTCGACAGGCAAATCAGCCCCAGCATTTT. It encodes CARSPTLRQANQPQHF.

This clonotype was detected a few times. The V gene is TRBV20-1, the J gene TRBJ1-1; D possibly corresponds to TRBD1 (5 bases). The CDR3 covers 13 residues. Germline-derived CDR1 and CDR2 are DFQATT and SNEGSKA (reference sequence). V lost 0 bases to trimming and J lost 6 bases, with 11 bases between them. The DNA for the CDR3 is TGCAGTGCTAGAGAGGGGACCCTCCCTGAAGCTTTCTTT. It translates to CSAREGTLPEAFF.

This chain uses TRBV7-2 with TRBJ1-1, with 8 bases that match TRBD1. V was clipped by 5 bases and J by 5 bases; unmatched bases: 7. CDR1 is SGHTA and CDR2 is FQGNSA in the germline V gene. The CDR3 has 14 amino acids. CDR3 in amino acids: CASSAAGGWTEAFF. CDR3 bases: TGTGCCAGCAGCGCCGCAGGGGGCTGGACTGAAGCTTTCTTT.

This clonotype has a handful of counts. CDR3 bases: TGCAGTGCTAGAGGGTGGACAGGGAACACTGAAGCTTTCTTT. Amino acid sequence: CSARGWTGNTEAFF. The genes are TRBV20-1 and TRBJ1-1; 7 positions match TRBD1. The germline CDR1 and CDR2 sequences are DFQATT and SNEGSKA (reference sequence). The J segment lost 1 base and the V segment lost 1 base, leaving 3 bases of the junction unmatched. CDR3 length: 14 amino acids.

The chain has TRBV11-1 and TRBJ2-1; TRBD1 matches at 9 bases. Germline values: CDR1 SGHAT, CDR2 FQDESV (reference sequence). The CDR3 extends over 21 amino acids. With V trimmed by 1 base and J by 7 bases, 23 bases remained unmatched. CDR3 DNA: TGTGCCAGCAGCTTAGGATACCGGGACAGGGTCCGTCGAACTACTGGGAATGAGCAGTTCTTC. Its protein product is CASSLGYRDRVRRTTGNEQFF.

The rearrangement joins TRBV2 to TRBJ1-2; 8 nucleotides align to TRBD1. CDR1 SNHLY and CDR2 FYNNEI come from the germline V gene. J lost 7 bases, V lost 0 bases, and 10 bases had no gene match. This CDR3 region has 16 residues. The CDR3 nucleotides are TGTGCCAGCAGTGAAGCGCTAGGACAGGGAAGGCTTGGCTACACCTTC. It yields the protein CASSEALGQGRLGYTF.

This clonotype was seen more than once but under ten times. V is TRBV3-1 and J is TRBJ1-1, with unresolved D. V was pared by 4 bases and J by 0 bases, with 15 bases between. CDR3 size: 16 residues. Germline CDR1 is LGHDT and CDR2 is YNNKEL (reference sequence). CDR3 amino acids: CASSLRGRELNTEAFF. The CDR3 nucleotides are TGTGCCAGCAGCCTTAGAGGACGGGAACTGAACACTGAAGCTTTCTTT.

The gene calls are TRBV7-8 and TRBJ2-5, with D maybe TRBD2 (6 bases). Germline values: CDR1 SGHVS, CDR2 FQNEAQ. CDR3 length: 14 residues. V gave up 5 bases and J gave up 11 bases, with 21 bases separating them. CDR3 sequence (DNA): TGTGCCAGCAGCAAGCTGTCTAGCGCCCATGAGCAGTACTTC. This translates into CASSKLSSAHEQYF.

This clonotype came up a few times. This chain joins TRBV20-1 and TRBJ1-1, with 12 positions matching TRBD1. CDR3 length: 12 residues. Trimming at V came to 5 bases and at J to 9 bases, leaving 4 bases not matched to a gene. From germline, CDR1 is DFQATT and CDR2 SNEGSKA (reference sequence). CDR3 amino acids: CSAQRDRGQAFF. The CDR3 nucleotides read TGCAGTGCTCAGCGGGACAGGGGGCAAGCTTTCTTT.

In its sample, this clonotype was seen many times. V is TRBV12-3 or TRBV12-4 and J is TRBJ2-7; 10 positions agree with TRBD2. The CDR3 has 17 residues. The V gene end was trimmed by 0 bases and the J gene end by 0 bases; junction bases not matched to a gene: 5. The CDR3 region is CASSLASGGLFSYEQYF. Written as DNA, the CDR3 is TGTGCCAGCAGTTTAGCTAGCGGGGGGCTCTTCTCCTACGAGCAGTACTTC.

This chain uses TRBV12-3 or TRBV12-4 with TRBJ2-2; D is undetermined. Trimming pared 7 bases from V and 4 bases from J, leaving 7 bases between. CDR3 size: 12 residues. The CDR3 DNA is TGTGCCAGCACAATGGGCACCGGGGAGCTGTTTTTT. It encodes CASTMGTGELFF.

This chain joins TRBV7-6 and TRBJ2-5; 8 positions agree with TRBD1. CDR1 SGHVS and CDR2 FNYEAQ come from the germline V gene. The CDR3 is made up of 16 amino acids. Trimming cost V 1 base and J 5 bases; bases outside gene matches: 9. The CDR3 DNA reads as TGTGCCAGCAGCTTAGTGGGGACAGGTATTGTGGAGACCCAGTACTTC. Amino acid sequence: CASSLVGTGIVETQYF.

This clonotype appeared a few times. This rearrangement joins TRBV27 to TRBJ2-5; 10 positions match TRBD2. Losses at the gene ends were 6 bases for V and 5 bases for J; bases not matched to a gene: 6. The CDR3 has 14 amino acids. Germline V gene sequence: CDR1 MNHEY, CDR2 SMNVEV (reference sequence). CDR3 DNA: TGTGCCAGCAGGCGGATAGCGGGAGGCGAGACCCAGTACTTC. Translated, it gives CASRRIAGGETQYF.

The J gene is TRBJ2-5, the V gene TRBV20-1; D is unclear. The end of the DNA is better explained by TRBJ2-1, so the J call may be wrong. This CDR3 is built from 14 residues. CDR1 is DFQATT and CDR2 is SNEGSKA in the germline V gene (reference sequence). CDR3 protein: CSARERAAQETQFF. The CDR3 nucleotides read TGCAGTGCTAGAGAAAGGGCAGCTCAAGAGACCCAGTTCTTC.

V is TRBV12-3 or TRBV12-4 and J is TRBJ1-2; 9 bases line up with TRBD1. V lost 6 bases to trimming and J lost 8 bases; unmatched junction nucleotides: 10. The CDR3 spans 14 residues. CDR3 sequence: CASSRLRTGDGYTF. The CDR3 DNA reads TGTGCCAGCAGCCGCCTCCGGACAGGGGACGGCTACACCTTC.

Here the CDR3 reads CASSQNRGRYGYTF. The CDR3 nucleotides read TGTGCCAGCAGCCAAAACCGGGGTCGTTATGGCTACACCTTC. V usage is TRBV11-2 and J usage is TRBJ1-2, with no clear D. V was cut by 5 bases and J by 5 bases, with 15 bases left in between. The CDR3 totals 14 residues. The germline V gene has CDR1 SGHAT and CDR2 FQNNGV.

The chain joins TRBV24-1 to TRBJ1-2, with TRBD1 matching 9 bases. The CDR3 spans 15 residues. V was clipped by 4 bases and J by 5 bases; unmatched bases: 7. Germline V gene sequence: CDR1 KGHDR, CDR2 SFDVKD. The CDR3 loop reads CATSDAGTGTYGYTF. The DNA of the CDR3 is TGTGCCACCAGTGACGCCGGGACAGGGACATATGGCTACACCTTC.

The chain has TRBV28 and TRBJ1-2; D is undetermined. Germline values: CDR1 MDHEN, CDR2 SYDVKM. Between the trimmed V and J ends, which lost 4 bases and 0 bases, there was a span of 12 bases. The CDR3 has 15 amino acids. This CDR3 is CASSYPIGSNYGYTF. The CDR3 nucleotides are TGTGCCAGCAGTTACCCGATAGGGTCTAACTATGGCTACACCTTC.

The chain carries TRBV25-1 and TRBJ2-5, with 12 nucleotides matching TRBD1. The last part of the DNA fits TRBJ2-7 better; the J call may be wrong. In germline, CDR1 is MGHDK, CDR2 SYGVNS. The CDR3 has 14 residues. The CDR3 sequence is CASSEWDRGREQYF. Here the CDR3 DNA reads TGTGCCAGCAGTGAATGGGACAGGGGGCGCGAGCAGTACTTC.

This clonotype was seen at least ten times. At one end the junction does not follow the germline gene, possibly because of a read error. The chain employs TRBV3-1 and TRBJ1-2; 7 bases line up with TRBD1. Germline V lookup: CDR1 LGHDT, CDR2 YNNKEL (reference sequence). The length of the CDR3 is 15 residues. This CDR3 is CASSQVPDRNYGYTF. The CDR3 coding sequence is TGTGCCAGCAGTCAAGTCCCGGACAGGAACTATGGCTACACCTTC.

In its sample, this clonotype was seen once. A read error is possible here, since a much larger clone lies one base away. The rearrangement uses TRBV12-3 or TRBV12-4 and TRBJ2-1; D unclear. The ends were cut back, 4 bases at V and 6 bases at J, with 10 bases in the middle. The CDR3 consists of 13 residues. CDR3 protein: CASSSFLGNEQFF. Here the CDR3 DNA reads TGTGCCAGCAGTTCCTTCCTGGGCAATGAGCAGTTCTTC.

Here the CDR3 DNA reads TGTGCCTGGGGGCTAGGGATCAACGGCTACACCTTC. Encoded protein: CAWGLGINGYTF. The rearrangement uses TRBV30 and TRBJ1-2; D remains ambiguous. V lost 5 bases to trimming and J lost 8 bases, with 15 bases between them. Per the germline V gene, CDR1 is GTSNPN and CDR2 is SVGIG (reference sequence). This CDR3 has 12 residues. Based on the CDR3 plus reference TRBV30 and TRBJ1-2, the full variable domain is SQTIHQWPATLVQPVGSPLSLECTVEGTSNPNLYWYRQAAGRGLQLLFYSVGIGQISSEVPQNLSASRPQDRQFILSSKKLLLSDSGFYLCAWGLGINGYTFGSGTRLTVV.